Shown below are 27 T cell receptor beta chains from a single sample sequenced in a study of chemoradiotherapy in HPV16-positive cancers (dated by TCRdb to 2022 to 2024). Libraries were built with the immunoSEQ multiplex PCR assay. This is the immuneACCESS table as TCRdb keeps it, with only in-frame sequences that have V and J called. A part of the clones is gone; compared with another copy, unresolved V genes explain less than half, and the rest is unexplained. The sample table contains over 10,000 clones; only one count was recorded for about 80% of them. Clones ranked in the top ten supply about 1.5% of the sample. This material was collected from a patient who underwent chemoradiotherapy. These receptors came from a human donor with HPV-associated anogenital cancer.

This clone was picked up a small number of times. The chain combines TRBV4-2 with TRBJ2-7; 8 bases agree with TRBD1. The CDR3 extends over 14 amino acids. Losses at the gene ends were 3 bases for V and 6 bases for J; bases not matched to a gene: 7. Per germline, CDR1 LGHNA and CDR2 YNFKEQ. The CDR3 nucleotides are TGTGCCAGCAGCCAGTCGACAGGGGCGGGCGAGCAGTACTTC. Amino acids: CASSQSTGAGEQYF.

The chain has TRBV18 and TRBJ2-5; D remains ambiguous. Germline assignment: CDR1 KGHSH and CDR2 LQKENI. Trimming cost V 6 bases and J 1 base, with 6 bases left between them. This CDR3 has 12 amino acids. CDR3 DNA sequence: TGTGCCAGCTCCCTCATCCAAGAGACCCAGTACTTC. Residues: CASSLIQETQYF.

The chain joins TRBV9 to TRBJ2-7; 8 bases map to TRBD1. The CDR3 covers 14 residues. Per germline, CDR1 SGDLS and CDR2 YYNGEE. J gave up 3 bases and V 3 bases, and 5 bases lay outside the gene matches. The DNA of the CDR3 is TGTGCCAGCAGCGCAGGGGACAGGTTCTACGAGCAGTACTTC. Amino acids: CASSAGDRFYEQYF.

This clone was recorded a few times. The CDR3 loop is CASSPGQGRGNTIYF. The DNA for the CDR3 is TGTGCCAGCAGCCCCGGCCAGGGGAGGGGAAACACCATATATTTT. The gene calls are TRBV7-3 and TRBJ1-3, with D perhaps TRBD1 (6 bases). CDR3 length equals 15 residues. The V gene's germline CDR1 is SGHTA and CDR2 FQGTGA. The ends were cut back, 5 bases at V and 4 bases at J, with 15 bases in the middle.

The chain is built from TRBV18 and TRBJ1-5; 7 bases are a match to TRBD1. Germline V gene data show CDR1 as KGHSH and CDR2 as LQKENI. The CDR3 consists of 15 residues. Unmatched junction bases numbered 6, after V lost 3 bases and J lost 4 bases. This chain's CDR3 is CASSPGTVLNQPQHF. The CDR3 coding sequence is TGTGCCAGCTCACCCGGGACAGTCCTAAATCAGCCCCAGCATTTT.

This chain's CDR3 is CASSASGGAIGELFF. DNA of the CDR3: TGCGCCAGCAGTGCTAGCGGGGGGGCCATCGGGGAGCTGTTTTTT. V usage is TRBV10-2 and J usage is TRBJ2-2, with 12 bases lining up with TRBD2. Germline assignment: CDR1 WSHSY and CDR2 SAAADI. The CDR3 is 15 amino acids. The ends lost 4 bases at V and 7 bases at J; junction bases unmatched: 4.

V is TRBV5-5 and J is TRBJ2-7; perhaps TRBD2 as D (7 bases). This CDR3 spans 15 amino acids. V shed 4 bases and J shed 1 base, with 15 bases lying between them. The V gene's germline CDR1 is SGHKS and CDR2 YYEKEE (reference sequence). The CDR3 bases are TGTGCCAGCAGCCGGCCGGGGGGCGATTCCTACGAGCAGTACTTC. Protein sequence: CASSRPGGDSYEQYF.

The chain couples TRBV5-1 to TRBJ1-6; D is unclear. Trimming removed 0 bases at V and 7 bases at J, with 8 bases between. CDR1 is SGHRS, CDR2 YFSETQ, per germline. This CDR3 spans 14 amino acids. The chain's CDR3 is CASSLESLNSPLHF. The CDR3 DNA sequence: TGCGCCAGCAGCTTGGAATCTTTGAATTCACCCCTCCACTTT.

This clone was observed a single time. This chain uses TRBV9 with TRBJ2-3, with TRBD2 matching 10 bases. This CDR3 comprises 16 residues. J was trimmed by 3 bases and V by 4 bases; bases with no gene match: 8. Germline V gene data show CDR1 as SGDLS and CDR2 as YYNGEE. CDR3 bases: TGTGCCAGCAGCCCCGGGGCTAGCGGGGGTACAGATACGCAGTATTTT. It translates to CASSPGASGGTDTQYF.

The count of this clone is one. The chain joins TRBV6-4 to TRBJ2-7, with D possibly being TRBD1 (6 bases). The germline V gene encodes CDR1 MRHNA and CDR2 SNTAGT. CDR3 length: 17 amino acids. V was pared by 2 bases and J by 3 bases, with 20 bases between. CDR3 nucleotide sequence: TGTGCCAGCAGTGACCCCCCAGGACAGAAAGAGTGCTACGAGCAGTACTTC. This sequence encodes CASSDPPGQKECYEQYF.

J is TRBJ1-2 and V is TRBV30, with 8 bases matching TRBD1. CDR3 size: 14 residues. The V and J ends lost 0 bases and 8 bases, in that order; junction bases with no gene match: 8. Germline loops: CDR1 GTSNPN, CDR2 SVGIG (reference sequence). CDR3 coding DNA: TGTGCCTGGAGTGTACAGGGGGTAATTCTCGGCTACACCTTC. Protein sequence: CAWSVQGVILGYTF. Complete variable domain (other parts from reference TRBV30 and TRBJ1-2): SQTIHQWPATLVQPVGSPLSLECTVEGTSNPNLYWYRQAAGRGLQLLFYSVGIGQISSEVPQNLSASRPQDRQFILSSKKLLLSDSGFYLCAWSVQGVILGYTFGSGTRLTVV.

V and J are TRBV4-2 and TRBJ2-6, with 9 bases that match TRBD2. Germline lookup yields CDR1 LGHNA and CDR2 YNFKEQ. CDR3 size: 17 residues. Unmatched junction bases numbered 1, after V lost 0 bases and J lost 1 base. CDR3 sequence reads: CASSQEAGGSGANVLTF. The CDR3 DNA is TGTGCCAGCAGCCAAGAGGCGGGGGGGTCTGGGGCCAACGTCCTGACTTTC.

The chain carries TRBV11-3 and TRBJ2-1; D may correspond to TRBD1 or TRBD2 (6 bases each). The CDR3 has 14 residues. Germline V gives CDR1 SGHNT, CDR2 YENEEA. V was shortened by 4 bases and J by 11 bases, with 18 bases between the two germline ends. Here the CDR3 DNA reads TGTGCCAGCAGCTCGATGGGGGGCCTACAGAAGCAGTTCTTC. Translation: CASSSMGGLQKQFF.

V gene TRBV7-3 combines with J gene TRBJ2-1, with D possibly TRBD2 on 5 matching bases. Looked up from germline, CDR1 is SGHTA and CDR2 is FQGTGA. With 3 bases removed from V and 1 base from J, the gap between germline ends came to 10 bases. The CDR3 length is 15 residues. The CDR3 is CASSFIGSSYNEQFF. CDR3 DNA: TGTGCCAGCAGCTTTATTGGGAGTTCCTACAATGAGCAGTTCTTC.

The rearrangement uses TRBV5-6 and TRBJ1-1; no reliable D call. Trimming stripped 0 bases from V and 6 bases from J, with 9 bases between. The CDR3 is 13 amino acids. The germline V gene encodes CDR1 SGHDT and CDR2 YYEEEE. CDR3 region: CASSLASVSEAFF. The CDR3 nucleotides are TGTGCCAGCAGCTTGGCGTCTGTCTCTGAAGCTTTCTTT.

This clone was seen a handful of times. The chain's CDR3 is CASSRENYGYTF. In DNA, the CDR3 is TGTGCCAGCAGCAGGGAGAACTATGGCTACACCTTC. The chain carries TRBV7-8 and TRBJ1-2; D gene unclear. This CDR3 region has 12 residues. Germline V gene data show CDR1 as SGHVS and CDR2 as FQNEAQ. Trimming took off 5 bases at V and 2 bases at J, with 6 bases between the two ends. The variable domain in full, completed from reference TRBV7-8 and TRBJ1-2, reads GAGVSQSPRYKVAKRGQDVALRCDPISGHVSLFWYQQALGQGPEFLTYFQNEAQLDKSGLPSDRFFAERPEGSVSTLKIQRTQQEDSAVYLCASSRENYGYTFGSGTRLTVV.

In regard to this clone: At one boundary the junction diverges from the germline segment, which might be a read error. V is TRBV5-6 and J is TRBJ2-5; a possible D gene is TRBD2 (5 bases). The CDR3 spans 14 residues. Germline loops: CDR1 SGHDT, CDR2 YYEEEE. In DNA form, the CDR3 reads TGTGCCAGCAGCCACGAACTAGTGCGAGAGGCCCAGTACTTC. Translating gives CASSHELVREAQYF.

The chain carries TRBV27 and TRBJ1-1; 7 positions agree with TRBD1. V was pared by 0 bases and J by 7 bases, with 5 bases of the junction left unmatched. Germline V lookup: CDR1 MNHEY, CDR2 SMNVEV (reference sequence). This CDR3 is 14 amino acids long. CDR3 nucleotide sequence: TGTGCCAGCAGTTTATCAGGGGGCCAGGGTGAAGCTTTCTTT. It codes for CASSLSGGQGEAFF.

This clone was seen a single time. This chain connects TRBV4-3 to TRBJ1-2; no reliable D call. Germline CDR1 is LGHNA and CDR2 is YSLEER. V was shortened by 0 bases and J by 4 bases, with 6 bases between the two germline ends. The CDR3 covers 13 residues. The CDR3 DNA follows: TGCGCCAGCAGCCAAGATTCTTTCTATGGCTACACCTTC. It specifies CASSQDSFYGYTF.

The CDR3 spells CASSLDETSTGELFF. CDR3 nucleotide sequence: TGTGCCAGCAGCTTAGATGAGACTAGTACCGGGGAGCTGTTTTTT. The chain recombines TRBV7-8 with TRBJ2-2, with D possibly TRBD2 on 6 matching bases. Germline CDR1 and CDR2: SGHVS and FQNEAQ. CDR3 length equals 15 residues. V shed 1 base and J shed 5 bases, with 11 bases lying between them.

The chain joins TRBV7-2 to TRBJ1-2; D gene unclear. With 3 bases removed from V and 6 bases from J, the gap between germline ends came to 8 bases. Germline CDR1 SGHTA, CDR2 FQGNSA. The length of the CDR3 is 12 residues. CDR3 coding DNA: TGTGCCAGCAGCTTTCAGTCGGATGGCTACACCTTC. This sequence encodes CASSFQSDGYTF.

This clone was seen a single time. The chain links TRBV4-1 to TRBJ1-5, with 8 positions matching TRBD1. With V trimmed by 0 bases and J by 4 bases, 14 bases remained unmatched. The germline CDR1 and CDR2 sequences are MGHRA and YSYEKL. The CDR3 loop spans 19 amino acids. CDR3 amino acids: CASSQDPGRDRGRNQPQHF. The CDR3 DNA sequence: TGCGCCAGCAGCCAAGATCCAGGGCGCGACAGGGGAAGAAATCAGCCCCAGCATTTT.

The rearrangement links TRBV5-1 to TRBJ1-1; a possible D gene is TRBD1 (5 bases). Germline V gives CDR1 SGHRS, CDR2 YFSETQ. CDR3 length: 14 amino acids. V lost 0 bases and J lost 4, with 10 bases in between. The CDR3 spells CASSLVVGATEAFF. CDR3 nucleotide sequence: TGCGCCAGCAGCTTGGTGGTAGGGGCCACTGAAGCTTTCTTT.

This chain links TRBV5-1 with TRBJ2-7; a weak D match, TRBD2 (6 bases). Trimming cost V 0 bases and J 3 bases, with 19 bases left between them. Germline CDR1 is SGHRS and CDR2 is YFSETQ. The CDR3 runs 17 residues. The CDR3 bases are TGCGCCAGCAGCTTGGAAAGGGAGGACGGGTGGAACTACGAGCAGTACTTC. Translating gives CASSLEREDGWNYEQYF.

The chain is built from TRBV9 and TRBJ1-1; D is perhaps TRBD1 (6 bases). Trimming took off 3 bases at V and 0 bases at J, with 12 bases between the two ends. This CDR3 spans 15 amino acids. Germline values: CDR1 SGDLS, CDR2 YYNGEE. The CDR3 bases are TGTGCCAGCAGCGATCAAGGGGGGATGAACACTGAAGCTTTCTTT. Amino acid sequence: CASSDQGGMNTEAFF.

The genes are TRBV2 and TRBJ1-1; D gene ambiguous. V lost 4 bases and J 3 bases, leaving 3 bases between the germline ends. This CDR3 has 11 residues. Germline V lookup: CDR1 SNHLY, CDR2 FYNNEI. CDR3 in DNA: TGTGCCAGCAGTGGCTACACTGAAGCTTTCTTT. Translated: CASSGYTEAFF.

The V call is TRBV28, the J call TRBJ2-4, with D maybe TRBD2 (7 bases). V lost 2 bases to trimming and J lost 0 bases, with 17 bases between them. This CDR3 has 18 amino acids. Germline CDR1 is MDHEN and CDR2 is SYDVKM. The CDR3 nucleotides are TGTGCCAGCAGTTTAACGGGGGGCAGTACCTTAGCCAAAAACATTCAGTACTTC. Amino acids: CASSLTGGSTLAKNIQYF. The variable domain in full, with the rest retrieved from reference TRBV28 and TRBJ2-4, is DVKVTQSSRYLVKRTGEKVFLECVQDMDHENMFWYRQDPGLGLRLIYFSYDVKMKEKGDIPEGYSVSREKKERFSLILESASTNQTSMYLCASSLTGGSTLAKNIQYFGAGTRLSVL.